Detailed here is one TCR beta chain. This clone was counted between two and nine times. Its antigen is still unknown. No much larger clone is present one base from it, and per-base qualities are unavailable. The data stem from a study of blood T cell repertoires in COVID-19 (dated by TCRdb to the early 2020s). Study-level background: Samples covering the acute and convalescent phases of COVID-19 were provided by collaborators in the United States, Italy and Spain. Where HLA class I and class II types were available, the types were taken from metadata supplied by the sample provider, not from assay-based typing. The dataset comprised deeply sampled blood TCRbeta repertoires from subjects exposed to, actively infected with, or recovered from COVID-19. The sample metadata nearly always contained a de-identified subject ID, COVID-19 status, age in years and sex. The prospective study material was composed of cDNA or gDNA derived from T cells, B-cell-depleted T cells, or PBMCs. Samples were obtained from the ongoing ImmuneRACE study (first 160 participants) and from about 1,300 subjects provided by 6 global collaborators. The repertoires were released in a freely available public database meant as a resource for research on the immune response to SARS-CoV-2.

TCRbeta CDR3 regions were amplified from genomic DNA by means of the immunoSEQ Assay, a bias-controlled multiplex PCR. The authors' analysis ran thus. The number of nucleated cells in each sample was estimated from the amplification of reference gene primers within the assay. To quantify the absolute abundance of each unique TCRbeta CDR3 rearrangement, sequence reads were collapsed and filtered. Productive Simpson clonality was computed per sample as the square root of Simpson's diversity index over productive rearrangements. Held by TCRdb, this immuneACCESS table contains in-frame sequences only and omits some clones. Under half of the omission traces to an unresolved V gene where checked; the cause of the rest is unknown. V and J calls and clone size are those listed in that table; D and trimming were worked out from the DNA. The sample table records some 93,000 clones; around four fifths of these occur just once. The ten largest make up around 9.3% of the sample.

Each collaborating institution followed its own protocols to collect whole blood in K2EDTA tubes. For TCRbeta analysis, collaborator samples were shipped as frozen whole blood, as isolated PBMCs, or as DNA extracted from either sample type. Its CDR3 holds 15 amino acids, cysteine through phenylalanine. Of all the DNA, just the CDR3 is kept, 45 bases in frame from base 1. V ends up 7 bases short and J 7 bases short, with an unmatched junction base count of 14. Per the germline V gene (reference sequence), MNHEY is the CDR1 and SMNVEV is the CDR2. The full study reports these points: Clinical and demographic metadata were provided uncurated, with the amount varying by source and participant.

Sequencing used peripheral blood. Rearrangement joined TRBV27 to TRBJ1-2, with 8 central nucleotides matching TRBD1. This clonotype was sampled from a man aged 65-85 years with acute or convalescent COVID-19. In nucleotide form, the sequence is TGTGCCAGCATTCGACCCGGACAGGGACTGGGTGGCTACACCTTC. Its translation reads: CASIRPGQGLGGYTF.